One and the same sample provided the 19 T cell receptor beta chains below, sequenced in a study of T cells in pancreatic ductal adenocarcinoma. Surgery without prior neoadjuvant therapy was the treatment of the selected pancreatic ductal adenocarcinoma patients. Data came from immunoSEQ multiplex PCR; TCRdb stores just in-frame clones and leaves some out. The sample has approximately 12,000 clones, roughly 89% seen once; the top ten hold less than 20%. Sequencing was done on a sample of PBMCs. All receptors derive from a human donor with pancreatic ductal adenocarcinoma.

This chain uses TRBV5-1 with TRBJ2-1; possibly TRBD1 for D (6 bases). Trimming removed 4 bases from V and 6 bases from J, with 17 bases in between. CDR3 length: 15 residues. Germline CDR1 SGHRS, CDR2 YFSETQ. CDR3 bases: TGCGCCAGCAGCAACAGGGAGAACGTGGTCAATGAGCAGTTCTTC. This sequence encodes CASSNRENVVNEQFF.

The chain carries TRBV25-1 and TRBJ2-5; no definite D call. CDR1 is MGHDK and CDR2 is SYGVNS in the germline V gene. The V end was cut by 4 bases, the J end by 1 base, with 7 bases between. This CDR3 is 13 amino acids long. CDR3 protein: CASSGSTQETQYF. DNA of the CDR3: TGTGCCAGCAGTGGGAGTACCCAAGAGACCCAGTACTTC.

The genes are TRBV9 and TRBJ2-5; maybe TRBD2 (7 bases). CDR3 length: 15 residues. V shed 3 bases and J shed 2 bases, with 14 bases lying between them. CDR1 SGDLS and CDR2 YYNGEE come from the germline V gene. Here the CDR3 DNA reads TGTGCCAGCAGCGCTGGGGGGGGCATACAAGAGACCCAGTACTTC. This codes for CASSAGGGIQETQYF.

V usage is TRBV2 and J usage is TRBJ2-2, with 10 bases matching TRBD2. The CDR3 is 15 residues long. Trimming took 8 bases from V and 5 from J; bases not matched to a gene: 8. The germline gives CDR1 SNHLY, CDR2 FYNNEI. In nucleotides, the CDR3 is TGTGCCAGCCAGAGGACTAGCGGCCGAACCGGGGAGCTGTTTTTT. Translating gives CASQRTSGRTGELFF.

Here the CDR3 DNA reads TGCAGCGTTGAAACAGGGGCGGGAGGGGATGAGCAGTTCTTC. This codes for CSVETGAGGDEQFF. The chain links TRBV29-1 to TRBJ2-1; 9 nucleotides line up with TRBD2. The CDR3 runs 14 residues. Per germline, CDR1 SQVTM and CDR2 ANQGSEA. Losses at the gene ends were 2 bases for V and 8 bases for J; bases not matched to a gene: 7.

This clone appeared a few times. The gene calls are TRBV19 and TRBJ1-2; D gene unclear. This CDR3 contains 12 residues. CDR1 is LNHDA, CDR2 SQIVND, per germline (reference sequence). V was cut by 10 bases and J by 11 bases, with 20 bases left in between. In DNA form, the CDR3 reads TGTGCCACCCGGACGCCCGGATCCTTTTACACCTTC. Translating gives CATRTPGSFYTF.

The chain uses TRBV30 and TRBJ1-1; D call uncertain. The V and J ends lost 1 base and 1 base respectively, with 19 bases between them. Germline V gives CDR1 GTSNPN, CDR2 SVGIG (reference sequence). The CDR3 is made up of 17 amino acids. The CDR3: CAWSGDPGGSRNTEAFF. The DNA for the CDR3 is TGTGCCTGGAGTGGTGACCCAGGTGGTTCTCGGAACACTGAAGCTTTCTTT.

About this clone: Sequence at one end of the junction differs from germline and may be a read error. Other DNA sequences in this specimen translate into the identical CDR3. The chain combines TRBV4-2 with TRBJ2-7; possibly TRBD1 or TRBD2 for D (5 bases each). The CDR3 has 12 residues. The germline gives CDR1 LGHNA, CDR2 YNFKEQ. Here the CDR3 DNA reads TGTGCCAGTAGCCAAGAAGGGACCGAGCAGTACTTC. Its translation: CASSQEGTEQYF.

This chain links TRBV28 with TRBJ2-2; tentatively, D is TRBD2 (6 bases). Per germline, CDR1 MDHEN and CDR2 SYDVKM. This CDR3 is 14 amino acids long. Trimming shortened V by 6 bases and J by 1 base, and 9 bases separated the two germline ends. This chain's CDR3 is CASRDGGNTGELFF. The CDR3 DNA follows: TGTGCCAGCAGGGACGGGGGGAACACCGGGGAGCTGTTTTTT. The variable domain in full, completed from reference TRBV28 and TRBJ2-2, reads DVKVTQSSRYLVKRTGEKVFLECVQDMDHENMFWYRQDPGLGLRLIYFSYDVKMKEKGDIPEGYSVSREKKERFSLILESASTNQTSMYLCASRDGGNTGELFFGEGSRLTVL.

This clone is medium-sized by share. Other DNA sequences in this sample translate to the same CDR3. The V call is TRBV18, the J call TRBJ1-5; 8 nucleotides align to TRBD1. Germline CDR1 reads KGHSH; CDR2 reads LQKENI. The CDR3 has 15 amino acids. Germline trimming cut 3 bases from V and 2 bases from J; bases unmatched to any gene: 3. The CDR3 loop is CASSPDRGGNQPQHF. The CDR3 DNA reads TGTGCCAGCTCACCCGACAGGGGTGGCAATCAGCCCCAGCATTTT.

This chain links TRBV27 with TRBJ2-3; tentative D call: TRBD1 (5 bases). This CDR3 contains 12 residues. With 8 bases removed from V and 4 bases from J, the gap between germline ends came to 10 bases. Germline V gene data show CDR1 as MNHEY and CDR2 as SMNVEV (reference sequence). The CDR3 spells CASQGSSDTQYF. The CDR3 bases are TGTGCCAGCCAGGGATCCTCAGATACGCAGTATTTT.

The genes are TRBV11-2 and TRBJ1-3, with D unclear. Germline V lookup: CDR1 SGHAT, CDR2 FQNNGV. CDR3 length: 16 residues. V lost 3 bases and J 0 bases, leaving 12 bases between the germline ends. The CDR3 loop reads CASSFLTGSSGNTIYF. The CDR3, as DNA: TGTGCCAGCAGCTTCTTGACGGGGAGCTCTGGAAACACCATATATTTT.

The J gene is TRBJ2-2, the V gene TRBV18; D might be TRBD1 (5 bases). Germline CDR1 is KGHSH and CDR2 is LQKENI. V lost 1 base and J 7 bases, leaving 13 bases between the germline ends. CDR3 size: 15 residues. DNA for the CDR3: TGTGCCAGCTCACCACAGTCAGGGCGGAACGGGGAGCTGTTTTTT. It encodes CASSPQSGRNGELFF.

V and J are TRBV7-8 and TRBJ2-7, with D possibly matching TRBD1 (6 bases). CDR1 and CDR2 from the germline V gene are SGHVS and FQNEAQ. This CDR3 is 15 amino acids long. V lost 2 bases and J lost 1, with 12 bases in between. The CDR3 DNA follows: TGTGCCAGCAGCTTATTACAGGGTCCGTCCTACGAGCAGTACTTC. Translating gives CASSLLQGPSYEQYF.

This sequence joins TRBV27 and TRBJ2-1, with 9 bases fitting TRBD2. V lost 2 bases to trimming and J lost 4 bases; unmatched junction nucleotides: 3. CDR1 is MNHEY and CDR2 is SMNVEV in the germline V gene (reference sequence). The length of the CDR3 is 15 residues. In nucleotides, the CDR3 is TGTGCCAGCAGTTTAAGTAGCGGGGGTTACAATGAGCAGTTCTTC. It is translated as CASSLSSGGYNEQFF.

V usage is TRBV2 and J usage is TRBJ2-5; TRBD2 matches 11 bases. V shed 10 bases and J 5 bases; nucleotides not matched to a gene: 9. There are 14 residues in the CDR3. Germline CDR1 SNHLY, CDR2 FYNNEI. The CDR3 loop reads CAKFVTSGSETQYF. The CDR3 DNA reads TGTGCCAAATTCGTTACTAGCGGGAGTGAGACCCAGTACTTC.

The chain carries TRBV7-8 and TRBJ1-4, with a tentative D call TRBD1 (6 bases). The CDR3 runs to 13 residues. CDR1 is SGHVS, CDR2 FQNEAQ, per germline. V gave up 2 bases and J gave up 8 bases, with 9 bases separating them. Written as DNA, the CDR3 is TGTGCCAGCAGCTTACGGGGGCGGGAAAAACTGTTTTTT. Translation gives CASSLRGREKLFF.

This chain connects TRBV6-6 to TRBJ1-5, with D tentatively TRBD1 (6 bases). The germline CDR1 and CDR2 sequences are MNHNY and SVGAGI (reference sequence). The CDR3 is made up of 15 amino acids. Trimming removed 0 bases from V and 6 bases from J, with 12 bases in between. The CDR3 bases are TGTGCCAGCAGTTACTCTCTTGACAGGCCTCAGCCCCAGCATTTT. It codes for CASSYSLDRPQPQHF.

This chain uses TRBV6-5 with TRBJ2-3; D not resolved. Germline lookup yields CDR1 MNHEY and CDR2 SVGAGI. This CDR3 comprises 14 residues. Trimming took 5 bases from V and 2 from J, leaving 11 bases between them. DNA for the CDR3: TGTGCCAGCAGTGAAGTGAAGCCCACAGATACGCAGTATTTT. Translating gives CASSEVKPTDTQYF.